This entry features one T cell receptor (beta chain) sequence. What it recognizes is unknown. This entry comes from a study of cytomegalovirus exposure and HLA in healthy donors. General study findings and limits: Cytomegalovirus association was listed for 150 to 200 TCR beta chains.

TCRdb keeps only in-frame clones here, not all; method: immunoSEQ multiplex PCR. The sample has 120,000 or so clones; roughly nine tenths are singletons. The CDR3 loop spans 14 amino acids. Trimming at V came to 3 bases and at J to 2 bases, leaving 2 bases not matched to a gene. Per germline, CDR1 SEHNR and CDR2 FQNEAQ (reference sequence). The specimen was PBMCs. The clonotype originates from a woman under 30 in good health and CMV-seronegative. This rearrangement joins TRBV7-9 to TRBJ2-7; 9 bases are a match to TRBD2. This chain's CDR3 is CASSFSGRTYEQYF. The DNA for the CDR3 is TGTGCCAGCAGCTTTAGCGGGAGAACCTACGAGCAGTACTTC.